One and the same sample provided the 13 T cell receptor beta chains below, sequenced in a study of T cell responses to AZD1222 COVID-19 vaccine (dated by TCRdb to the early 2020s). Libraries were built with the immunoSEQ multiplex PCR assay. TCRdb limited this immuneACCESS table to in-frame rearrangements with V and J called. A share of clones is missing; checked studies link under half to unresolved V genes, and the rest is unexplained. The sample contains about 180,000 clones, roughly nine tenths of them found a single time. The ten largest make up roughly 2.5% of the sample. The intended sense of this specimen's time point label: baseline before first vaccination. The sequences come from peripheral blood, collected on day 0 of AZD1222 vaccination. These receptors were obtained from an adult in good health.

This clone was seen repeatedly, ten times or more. CDR3 nucleotide sequence: TGTGCCAGCAGTCGGACTAGCGGCAACAATGAGCAGTTCTTC. It is translated as CASSRTSGNNEQFF. The gene calls are TRBV27 and TRBJ2-1, with TRBD2 matching 10 bases. The germline V gene encodes CDR1 MNHEY and CDR2 SMNVEV (reference sequence). The CDR3 is made up of 14 amino acids. V gave up 5 bases and J gave up 5 bases; unmatched junction bases: 3.

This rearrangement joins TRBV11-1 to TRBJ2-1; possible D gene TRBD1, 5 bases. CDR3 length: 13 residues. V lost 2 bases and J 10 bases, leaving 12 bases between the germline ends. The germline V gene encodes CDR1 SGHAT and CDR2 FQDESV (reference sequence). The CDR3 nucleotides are TGTGCCAGCAGCTTACGTGGGGCAGGGGAGCAGTTCTTC. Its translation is CASSLRGAGEQFF.

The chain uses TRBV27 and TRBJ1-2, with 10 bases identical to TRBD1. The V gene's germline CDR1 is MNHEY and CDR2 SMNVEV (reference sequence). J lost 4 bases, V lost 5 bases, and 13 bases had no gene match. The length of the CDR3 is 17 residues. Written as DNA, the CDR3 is TGTGCCAGCAGTACCGCCCCCGGGACAGGGGCCTTCTATGGCTACACCTTC. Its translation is CASSTAPGTGAFYGYTF.

The CDR3 is CASSWILAPSTDTQYF. CDR3 DNA: TGTGCCAGCAGTTGGATCCTAGCACCTAGCACAGATACGCAGTATTTT. The J gene is TRBJ2-3, the V gene TRBV6-2 or TRBV6-3, with a weak D call TRBD2 (5 bases). The CDR3 loop spans 16 amino acids. Trimming shortened V by 4 bases and J by 0 bases, and 14 bases separated the two germline ends. Germline CDR1 reads MNHEY; CDR2 reads SVGEGT.

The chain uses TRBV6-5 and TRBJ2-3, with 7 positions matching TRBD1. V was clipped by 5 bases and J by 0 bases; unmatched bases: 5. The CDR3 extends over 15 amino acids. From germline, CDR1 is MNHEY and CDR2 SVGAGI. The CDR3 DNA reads TGTGCCAGCAGTACTCCGGGACAGAGCACAGATACGCAGTATTTT. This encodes CASSTPGQSTDTQYF.

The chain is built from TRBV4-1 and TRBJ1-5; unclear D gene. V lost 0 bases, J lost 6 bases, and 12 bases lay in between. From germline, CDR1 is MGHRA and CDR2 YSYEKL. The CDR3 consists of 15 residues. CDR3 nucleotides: TGCGCCAGCAGCCAAGATAGAACAATGGGTCAGCCCCAGCATTTT. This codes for CASSQDRTMGQPQHF.

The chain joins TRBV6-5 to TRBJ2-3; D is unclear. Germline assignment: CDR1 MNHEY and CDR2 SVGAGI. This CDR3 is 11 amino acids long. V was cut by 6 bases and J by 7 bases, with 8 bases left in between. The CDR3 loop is CASSEPNTQYF. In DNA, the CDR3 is TGTGCCAGCAGCGAGCCGAATACGCAGTATTTT.

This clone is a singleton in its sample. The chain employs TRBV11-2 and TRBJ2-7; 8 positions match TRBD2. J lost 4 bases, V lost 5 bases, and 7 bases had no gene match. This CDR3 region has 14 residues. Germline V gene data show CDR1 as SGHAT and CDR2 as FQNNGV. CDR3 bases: TGTGCCAGCAGCAGAAGCGGGAGTCTATACGAGCAGTACTTC. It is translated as CASSRSGSLYEQYF.

CDR3 loop: CASSSTSRDSPQTYNEQFF. CDR3 bases: TGTGCCAGCAGCTCGACATCCCGGGACTCCCCTCAAACCTACAATGAGCAGTTCTTC. V is TRBV7-9 and J is TRBJ2-1; a possible D gene is TRBD2 (6 bases). Germline-derived CDR1 and CDR2 are SEHNR and FQNEAQ (reference sequence). The CDR3 has 19 residues. Trimming stripped 4 bases from V and 2 bases from J, with 24 bases between.

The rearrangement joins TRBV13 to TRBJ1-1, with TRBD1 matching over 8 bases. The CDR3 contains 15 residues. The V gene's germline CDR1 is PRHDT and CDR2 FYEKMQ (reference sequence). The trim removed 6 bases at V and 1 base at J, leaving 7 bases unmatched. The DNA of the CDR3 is TGTGCCAGCAGAGGGGGACAGGTTCCGAACACTGAAGCTTTCTTT. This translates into CASRGGQVPNTEAFF.

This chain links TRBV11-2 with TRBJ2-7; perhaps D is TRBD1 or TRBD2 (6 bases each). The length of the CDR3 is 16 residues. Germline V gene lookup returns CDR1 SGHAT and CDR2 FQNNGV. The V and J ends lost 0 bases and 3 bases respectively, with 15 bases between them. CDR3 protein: CASSLDGGLRDYEQYF. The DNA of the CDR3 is TGTGCCAGCAGCTTAGATGGGGGGCTACGGGACTACGAGCAGTACTTC.

CDR3 sequence (DNA): TGTGCCACCCGGGACAGACTGAACACTGAAGCTTTCTTT. Protein sequence: CATRDRLNTEAFF. J is TRBJ1-1 and V is TRBV24-1; 7 nucleotides line up with TRBD1. The CDR3 sequence is 13 residues long. Germline V gene sequence: CDR1 KGHDR, CDR2 SFDVKD. J was trimmed by 0 bases and V by 9 bases; bases with no gene match: 3.

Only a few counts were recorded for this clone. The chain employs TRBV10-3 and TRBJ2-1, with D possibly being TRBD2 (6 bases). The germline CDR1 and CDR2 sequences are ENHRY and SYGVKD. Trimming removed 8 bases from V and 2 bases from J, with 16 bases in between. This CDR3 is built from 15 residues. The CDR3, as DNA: TGTGCCATCCGTCCCGGGACTGGGGCCTACAATGAGCAGTTCTTC. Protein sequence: CAIRPGTGAYNEQFF.